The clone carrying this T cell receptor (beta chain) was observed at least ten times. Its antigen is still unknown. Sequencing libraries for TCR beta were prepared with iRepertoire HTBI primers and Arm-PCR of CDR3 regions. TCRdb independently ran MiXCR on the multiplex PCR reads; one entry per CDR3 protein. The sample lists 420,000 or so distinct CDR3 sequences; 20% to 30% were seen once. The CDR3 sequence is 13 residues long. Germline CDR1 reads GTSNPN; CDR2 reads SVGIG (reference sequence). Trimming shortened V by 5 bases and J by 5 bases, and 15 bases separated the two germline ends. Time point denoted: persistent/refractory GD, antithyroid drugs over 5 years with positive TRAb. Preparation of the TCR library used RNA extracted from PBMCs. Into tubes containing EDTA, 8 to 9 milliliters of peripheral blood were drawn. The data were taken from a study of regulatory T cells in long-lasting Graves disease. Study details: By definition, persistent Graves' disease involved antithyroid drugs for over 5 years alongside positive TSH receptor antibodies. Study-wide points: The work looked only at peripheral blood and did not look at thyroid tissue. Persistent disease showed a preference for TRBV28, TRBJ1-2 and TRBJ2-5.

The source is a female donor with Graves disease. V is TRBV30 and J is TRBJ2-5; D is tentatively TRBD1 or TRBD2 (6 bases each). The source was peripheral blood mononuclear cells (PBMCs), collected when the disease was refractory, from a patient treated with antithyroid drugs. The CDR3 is CAWAQGGIETQYF. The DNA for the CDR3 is TGTGCCTGGGCGCAAGGGGGGATCGAGACCCAGTACTTC.